This T cell receptor beta chain was recorded in a study of memory CD4+ T cells and cytomegalovirus serostatus. Broader study findings: Of under 200 reported CMV TCRbeta sequences, under 70 were found in memory CD4+ repertoires.

Germline-derived CDR1 and CDR2 are SGHAT and FQNNGV. V lost 0 bases and J lost 2, with 11 bases in between. The CDR3 runs 16 residues. The sort gate was single viable CD3+CD4+CD8-CD45RO+ cells for memory CD4+ T cells. Source study methods: Out-of-frame sequences were removed, leaving a few million distinct TCRbeta sequences. Profiled with immunoSEQ multiplex PCR; TCRdb holds only in-frame clones, not every one. That table gives V, J and clone size, and the DNA gave D and trimming. This table holds around 99,000 clones, about four fifths found once. For this clone: Its antigen is not identified.

Material: memory CD4+ T cells from blood. This TCR derives from an adult in good health and CMV-seropositive. The chain has TRBV11-2 and TRBJ1-3, with D uncertain. Here the CDR3 reads CASSLDLMATGNTIYF. Here the CDR3 DNA reads TGTGCCAGCAGCTTAGATCTAATGGCGACTGGAAACACCATATATTTT.